This section outlines one T cell receptor beta chain sequence together with its context. Its antigen is unknown. Qualities for individual bases were not recorded, and no much larger clone is one base off. Whole blood was collected in K2EDTA tubes by collaborating institutions according to the institutions' own protocols. For TCRbeta analysis, collaborators shipped samples as frozen whole blood, isolated PBMCs, or DNA extracted from either of those sample types. This record comes from a study of blood T cell repertoires in COVID-19 (dated by TCRdb to about 2020). With regard to the full study: Collaborator samples came from the United States, Italy and Spain and covered acute and convalescent phases of COVID-19. The prospective study material was composed of cDNA or gDNA derived from T cells, B-cell-depleted T cells, or PBMCs. Subjects who had been exposed to COVID-19, were actively infected with it, or had recovered from it provided the deeply sampled blood TCRbeta repertoires that made up the dataset. The repertoires were released in a freely available public database meant as a resource for research on the immune response to SARS-CoV-2. Samples came from the ongoing ImmuneRACE study (first 160 participants) plus 1,254 subjects from 6 global collaborators. The sample metadata nearly always contained a de-identified subject ID, COVID-19 status, age in years and sex. Where HLA class I and class II types were available, the types were taken from metadata supplied by the sample provider, not from assay-based typing. Study-wide findings and limitations: How much clinical and demographic metadata was included differed by source and by participant, and the metadata was provided uncurated.

Measured from the cysteine to the phenylalanine, the CDR3 is 15 residues long. The retained sequence is limited to the CDR3, 45 bases, with the frame set at the first base. CDR1 is given as LGHNA and CDR2 as YSLEER, both from the germline V gene. Ends trimmed: V by 0 bases, J by 6 bases; bases unmatched to a gene: 4. The immunoSEQ Assay, a bias-controlled multiplex PCR, was used to amplify TCRbeta CDR3 regions from genomic DNA. The original methods were these. The number of nucleated cells in each sample was estimated from the amplification of reference gene primers within the assay. To quantify the absolute abundance of each unique TCRbeta CDR3 rearrangement, sequence reads were collapsed and filtered. For each sample, productive Simpson clonality was calculated as the square root of Simpson's diversity index over productive rearrangements. Drawn from immuneACCESS, this table holds only the in-frame rearrangements with V and J called that TCRdb kept. Clones are partly lost; checked studies trace under half to an unresolved V gene and leave the rest unexplained. V and J calls and clone size come straight from that table; D and trimming were deduced from the DNA. This sample lists approximately 50,000 clones; 80% to 95% were detected once. The ten largest clones take up roughly 4.2% of the sample.

Input material: peripheral blood. The sequence is built from TRBV4-3 and TRBJ1-2; 10 junctional bases match TRBD1. This TCR came from a man aged 45-65 years with active COVID-19. The nucleotide sequence reads TGCGCCAGCAGCCAAGATCGACAGGGGGCTCATGGCTACACCTTC. This gives the protein CASSQDRQGAHGYTF.